This TCR beta chain was identified in a study of Ad26.COV2.S vaccination and SARS-CoV-2 variants (dated by TCRdb to about 2021). Regarding the study in general: Donors in the vaccine arm were drawn from COV1001, a phase I-IIa trial of Ad26.COV2.S in healthy adults that was multicentre, randomized, double-blind and placebo-controlled. TCRbeta repertoire sequencing was used to assess the specificity and breadth of SARS-CoV-2-reactive T cell receptors after Ad26.COV2.S vaccination. A total of some 30 samples were included in the TCR-sequenced set, comprising roughly 19 Ad26.COV2.S vaccine recipients, 5 placebo recipients and 8 SARS-CoV-2 convalescent individuals. Ad26.COV2.S was administered intramuscularly at 5 x 10^10 or 1 x 10^11 viral particles, either as a single shot or as two shots given 56 days apart. Investigators did not know the trial group allocation while performing experiments and assessing outcomes. Participants in the trial were split at random into five groups of five each, receiving low-dose or high-dose Ad26.COV2.S once or twice, or else placebo on both occasions. The research as a whole found: The study was not powered to compare responses between vaccine doses or regimens. Vaccine and placebo recipients had comparable non-spike TCR breadth, which fits with the vaccine containing only spike. It was noted by the authors that total T cell responses may have been underestimated by the TCR breadth and depth analyses. After vaccination, substantial breadth of spike-specific CD8+ and CD4+ T cell responses was reported. Higher spike-specific TCR breadth was observed in Ad26.COV2.S recipients than in placebo recipients (P = 0.0014).

The germline V gene supplies CDR1 SGHTA and CDR2 FQGNSA. Compared with germline, V lacks 5 bases and J lacks 6 bases; bases without a gene match: 5. The CDR3, cysteine through phenylalanine, is 13 amino acids long. CDR3 DNA only is kept here, 39 bases in frame from base 1. The immunoSEQ Assay was used to sequence TCRbeta CDR3 regions. After extraction, genomic DNA underwent amplification by bias-controlled multiplex PCR, followed by high-throughput sequencing. Concerning the study's data processing: To quantify the absolute abundance of each unique TCRbeta CDR3 region, sequences were collapsed and filtered. Usable DNA was measured by amplifying reference genes present in all nucleated cells, and TCRbeta template counts were normalized to that usable DNA to estimate T cell fraction. Repertoire TCRs were annotated as SARS-CoV-2-specific by exact matching of V gene, CDR3 amino acid sequence and J gene to a known reactive TCR set. The reference SARS-CoV-2 TCR set was derived from MIRA and filtered for enrichment in COVID-19-positive ImmuneCODE repertoires, a step that removed public or cross-reactive TCRs. Using the MIRA antigens, annotated TCRs were further analysed by specific ORF or by position within an ORF. Depth was the summed frequency of annotated unique rearrangements, while breadth was defined as annotated unique rearrangements over total unique productive rearrangements. Two-sided Wilcoxon rank-sum tests were applied when comparing TCR breadth between groups. What TCRdb holds here is the immuneACCESS table cut down to in-frame rearrangements. Part of the clones is not present; checked against another copy, under half of the missing clones reflect an unresolved V gene, and the others are unexplained. The V and J calls and clone size come from that table; D and trimming were worked out from the DNA. This sample lists some 350,000 clones; about 88% were detected once. The ten largest clones take up approximately 3.5% of the sample.

The sample's treatment or condition label, in plain terms: roughly 20 received Ad26.COV2.S at low or high dose, single or two shots; roughly five received placebo; per-sample allocation not given. For vaccine and placebo recipients, the sequenced repertoires came from samples collected on day 63 after the first injection. In Cohort 1b, roughly 26 adults aged 18-55 years were enrolled at a single site in Boston, USA, between 29 July and 7 August 2020. Ad26.COV2.S consisted of a replication-incompetent adenovirus type 26 vector by which a prefusion-stabilized SARS-CoV-2 spike protein from the original Wuhan strain was expressed. On this clone itself: The target of this receptor is not known. Per-base quality was not reported, and no clone a single base away is much larger than it.

This receptor chain uses TRBV7-2 and TRBJ2-7, and TRBD1 aligns with 9 junction nucleotides. The TCR originated in a person aged 18-65 years who received the Ad26.COV2.S COVID-19 vaccine or a placebo. Specimen: peripheral blood, collected in a trial of Ad26.COV2.S vaccine versus placebo. The CDR3 in this case is CASSGGQGREQYF. The bases are TGTGCCAGCAGCGGGGGACAGGGACGCGAGCAGTACTTC.